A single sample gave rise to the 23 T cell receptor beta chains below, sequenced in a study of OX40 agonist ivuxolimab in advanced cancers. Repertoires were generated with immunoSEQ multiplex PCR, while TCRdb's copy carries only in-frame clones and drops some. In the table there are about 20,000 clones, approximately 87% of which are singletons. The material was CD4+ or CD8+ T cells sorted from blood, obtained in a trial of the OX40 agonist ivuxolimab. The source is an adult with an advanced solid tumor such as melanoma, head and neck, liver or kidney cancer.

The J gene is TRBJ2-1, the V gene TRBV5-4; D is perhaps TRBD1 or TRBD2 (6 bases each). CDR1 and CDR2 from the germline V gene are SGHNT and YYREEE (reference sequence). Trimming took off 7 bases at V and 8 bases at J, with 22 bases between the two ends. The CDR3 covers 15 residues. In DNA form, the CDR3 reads TGTGCCAGCTTTCCAAGGGGGGTTTATGATGATGAGCAGTTCTTC. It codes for CASFPRGVYDDEQFF. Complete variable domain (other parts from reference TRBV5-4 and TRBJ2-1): ETGVTQSPTHLIKTRGQQVTLRCSSQSGHNTVSWYQQALGQGPQFIFQYYREEENGRGNFPPRFSGLQFPNYSSELNVNALELDDSALYLCASFPRGVYDDEQFFGPGTRLTVL.

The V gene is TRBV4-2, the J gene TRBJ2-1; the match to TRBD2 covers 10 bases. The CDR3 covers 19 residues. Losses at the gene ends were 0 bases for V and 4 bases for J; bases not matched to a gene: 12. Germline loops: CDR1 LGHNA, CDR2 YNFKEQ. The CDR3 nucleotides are TGTGCCAGCAGCCAAGATATTGGGACTAGCGTGAGTGGGTACAATGAGCAGTTCTTC. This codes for CASSQDIGTSVSGYNEQFF.

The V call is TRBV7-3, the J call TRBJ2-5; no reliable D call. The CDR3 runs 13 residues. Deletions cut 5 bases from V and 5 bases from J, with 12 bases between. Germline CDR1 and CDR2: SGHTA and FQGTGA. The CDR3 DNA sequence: TGTGCCAGCAGCCCCAGTCTGTCCGAGACCCAGTACTTC. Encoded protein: CASSPSLSETQYF.

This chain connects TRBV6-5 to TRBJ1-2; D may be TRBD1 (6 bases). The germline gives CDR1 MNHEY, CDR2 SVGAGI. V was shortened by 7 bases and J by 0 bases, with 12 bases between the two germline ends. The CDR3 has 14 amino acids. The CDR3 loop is CASNEGEPNYGYTF. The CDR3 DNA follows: TGTGCCAGCAACGAGGGGGAACCTAACTATGGCTACACCTTC.

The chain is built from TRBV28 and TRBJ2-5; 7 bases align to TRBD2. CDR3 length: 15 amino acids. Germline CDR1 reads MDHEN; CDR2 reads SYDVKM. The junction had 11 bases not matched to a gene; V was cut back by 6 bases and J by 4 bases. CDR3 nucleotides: TGTGCCAGCAGCATATTGGGGGGGGTAGGAGAGACCCAGTACTTC. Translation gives CASSILGGVGETQYF.

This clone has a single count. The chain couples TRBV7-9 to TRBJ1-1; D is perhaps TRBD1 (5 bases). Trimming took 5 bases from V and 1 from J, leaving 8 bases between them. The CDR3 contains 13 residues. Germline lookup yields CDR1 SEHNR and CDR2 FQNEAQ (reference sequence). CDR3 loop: CASSGHRNTEAFF. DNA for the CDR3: TGTGCCAGCAGCGGACACCGGAACACTGAAGCTTTCTTT.

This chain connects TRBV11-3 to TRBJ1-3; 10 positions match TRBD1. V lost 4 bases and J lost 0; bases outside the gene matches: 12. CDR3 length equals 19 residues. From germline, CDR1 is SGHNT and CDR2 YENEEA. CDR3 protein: CASSSGRGQGSSSGNTIYF. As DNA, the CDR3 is TGTGCCAGCAGCTCGGGCCGGGGACAGGGGTCCTCCTCTGGAAACACCATATATTTT.

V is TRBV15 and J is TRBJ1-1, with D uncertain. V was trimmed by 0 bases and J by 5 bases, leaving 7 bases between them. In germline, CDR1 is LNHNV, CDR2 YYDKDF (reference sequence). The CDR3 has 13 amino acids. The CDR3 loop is CATSRDLVTEAFF. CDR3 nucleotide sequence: TGTGCCACCAGCAGAGATCTGGTAACTGAAGCTTTCTTT. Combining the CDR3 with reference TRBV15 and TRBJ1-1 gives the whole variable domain DAMVIQNPRYQVTQFGKPVTLSCSQTLNHNVMYWYQQKSSQAPKLLFHYYDKDFNNEADTPDNFQSRRPNTSFCFLDIRSPGLGDTAMYLCATSRDLVTEAFFGQGTRLTVV.

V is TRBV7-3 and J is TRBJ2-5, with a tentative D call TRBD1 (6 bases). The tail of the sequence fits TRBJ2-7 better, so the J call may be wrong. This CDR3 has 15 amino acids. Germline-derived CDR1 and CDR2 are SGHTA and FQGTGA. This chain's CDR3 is CASSRLDRDNNEQYF. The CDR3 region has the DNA TGTGCCAGCAGCCGACTTGACCGGGACAACAACGAGCAGTACTTC.

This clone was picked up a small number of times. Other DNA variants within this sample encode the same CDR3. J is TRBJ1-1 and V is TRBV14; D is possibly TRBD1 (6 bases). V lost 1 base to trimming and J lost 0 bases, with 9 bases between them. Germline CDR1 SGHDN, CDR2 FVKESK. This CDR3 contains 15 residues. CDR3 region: CASSQAGALNTEAFF. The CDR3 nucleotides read TGTGCCAGCAGCCAAGCGGGGGCCCTGAACACTGAAGCTTTCTTT.

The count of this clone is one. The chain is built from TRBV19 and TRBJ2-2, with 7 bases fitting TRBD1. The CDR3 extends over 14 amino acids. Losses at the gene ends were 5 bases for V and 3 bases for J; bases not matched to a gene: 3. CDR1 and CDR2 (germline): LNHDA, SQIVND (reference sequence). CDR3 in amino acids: CASSVGTDTGELFF. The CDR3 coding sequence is TGTGCCAGTAGTGTCGGGACAGACACCGGGGAGCTGTTTTTT. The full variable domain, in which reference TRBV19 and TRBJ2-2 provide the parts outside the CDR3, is DGGITQSPKYLFRKEGQNVTLSCEQNLNHDAMYWYRQDPGQGLRLIYYSQIVNDFQKGDIAEGYSVSREKKESFPLTVTSAQKNPTAFYLCASSVGTDTGELFFGEGSRLTVL.

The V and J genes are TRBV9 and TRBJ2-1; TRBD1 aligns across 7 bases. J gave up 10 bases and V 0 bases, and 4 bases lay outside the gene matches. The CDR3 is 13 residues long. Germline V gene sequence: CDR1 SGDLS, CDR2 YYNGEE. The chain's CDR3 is CASSVEGAREQFF. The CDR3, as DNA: TGTGCCAGCAGCGTAGAGGGGGCTCGGGAGCAGTTCTTC.

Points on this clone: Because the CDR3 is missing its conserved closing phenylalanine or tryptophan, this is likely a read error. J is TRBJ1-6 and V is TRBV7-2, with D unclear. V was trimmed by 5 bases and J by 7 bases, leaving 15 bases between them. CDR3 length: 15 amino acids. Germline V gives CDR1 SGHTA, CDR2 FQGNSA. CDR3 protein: CASSLIRTANSPLHL. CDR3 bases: TGTGCCAGCAGCCTAATCCGGACGGCAAATTCACCCCTCCACCTT.

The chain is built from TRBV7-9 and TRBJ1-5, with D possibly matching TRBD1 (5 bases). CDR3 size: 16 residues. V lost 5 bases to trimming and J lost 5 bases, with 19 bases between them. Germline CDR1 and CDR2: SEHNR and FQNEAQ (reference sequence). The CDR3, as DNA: TGTGCCAGCAGCCGCGACCCGGGACTCCAAGATCAGCCCCAGCATTTT. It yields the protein CASSRDPGLQDQPQHF.

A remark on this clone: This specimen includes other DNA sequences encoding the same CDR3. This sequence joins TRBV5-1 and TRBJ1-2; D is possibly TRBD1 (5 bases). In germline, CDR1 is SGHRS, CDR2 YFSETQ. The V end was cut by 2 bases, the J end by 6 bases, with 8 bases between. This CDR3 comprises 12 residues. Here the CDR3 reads CASSFGGNGYTF. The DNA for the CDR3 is TGCGCCAGCAGCTTCGGGGGGAATGGCTACACCTTC.

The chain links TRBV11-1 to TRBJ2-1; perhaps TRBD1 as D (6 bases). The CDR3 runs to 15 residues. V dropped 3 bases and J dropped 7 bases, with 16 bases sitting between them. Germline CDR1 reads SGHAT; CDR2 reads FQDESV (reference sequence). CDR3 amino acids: CASSFMVGAGNEQFF. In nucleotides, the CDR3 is TGTGCCAGCAGCTTTATGGTGGGGGCAGGAAATGAGCAGTTCTTC.

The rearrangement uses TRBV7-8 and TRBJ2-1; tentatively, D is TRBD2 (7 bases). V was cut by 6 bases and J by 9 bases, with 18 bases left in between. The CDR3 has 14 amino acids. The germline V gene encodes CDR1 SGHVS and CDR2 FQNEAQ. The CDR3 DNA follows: TGTGCCAGCAGACTAGTGGGGGGGCCAAGTGAGCAGTTCTTC. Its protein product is CASRLVGGPSEQFF.

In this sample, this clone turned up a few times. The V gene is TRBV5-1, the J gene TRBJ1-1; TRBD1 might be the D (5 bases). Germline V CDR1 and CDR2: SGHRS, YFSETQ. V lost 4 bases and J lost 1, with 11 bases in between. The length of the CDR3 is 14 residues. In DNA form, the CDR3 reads TGCGCCAGCAGCCGTGCAGGGCGGAACACTGAAGCTTTCTTT. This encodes CASSRAGRNTEAFF.

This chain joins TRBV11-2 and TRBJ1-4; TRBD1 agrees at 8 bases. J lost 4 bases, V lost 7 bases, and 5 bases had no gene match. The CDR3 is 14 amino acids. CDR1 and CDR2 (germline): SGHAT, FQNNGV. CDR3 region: CASTSGQGNEKLFF. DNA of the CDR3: TGTGCCAGCACCAGTGGACAGGGTAATGAAAAACTGTTTTTT.

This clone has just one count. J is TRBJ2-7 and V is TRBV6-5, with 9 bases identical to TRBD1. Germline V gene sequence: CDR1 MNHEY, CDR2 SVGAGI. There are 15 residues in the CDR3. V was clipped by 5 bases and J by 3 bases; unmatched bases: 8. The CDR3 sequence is CASSTLATGGYEQYF. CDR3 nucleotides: TGTGCCAGCAGTACCTTAGCGACAGGGGGCTACGAGCAGTACTTC.

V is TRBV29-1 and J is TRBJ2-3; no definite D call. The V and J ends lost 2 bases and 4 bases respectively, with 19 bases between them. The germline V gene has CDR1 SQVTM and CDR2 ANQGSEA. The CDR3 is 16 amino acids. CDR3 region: CSVENSTPHSADTQYF. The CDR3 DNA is TGCAGCGTTGAAAACTCGACACCTCATTCCGCAGATACGCAGTATTTT.

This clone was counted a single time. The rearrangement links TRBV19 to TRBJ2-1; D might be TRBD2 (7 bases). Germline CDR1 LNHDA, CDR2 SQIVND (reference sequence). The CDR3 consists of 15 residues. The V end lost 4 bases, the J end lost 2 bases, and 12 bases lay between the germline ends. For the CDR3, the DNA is TGTGCCAGTAGTAGGGGGGGGCCCCCCTACAATGAGCAGTTCTTC. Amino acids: CASSRGGPPYNEQFF.

The CDR3 bases are TGCGCCAGCAGCCAAGAGGAGGGAAATCGGTACAATGAGCAGTTCTTC. This encodes CASSQEEGNRYNEQFF. The chain recombines TRBV4-3 with TRBJ2-1; a weak D match, TRBD2 (6 bases). Germline CDR1 reads LGHNA; CDR2 reads YSLEER. The CDR3 has 16 residues. V was cut by 0 bases and J by 4 bases, with 13 bases left in between.